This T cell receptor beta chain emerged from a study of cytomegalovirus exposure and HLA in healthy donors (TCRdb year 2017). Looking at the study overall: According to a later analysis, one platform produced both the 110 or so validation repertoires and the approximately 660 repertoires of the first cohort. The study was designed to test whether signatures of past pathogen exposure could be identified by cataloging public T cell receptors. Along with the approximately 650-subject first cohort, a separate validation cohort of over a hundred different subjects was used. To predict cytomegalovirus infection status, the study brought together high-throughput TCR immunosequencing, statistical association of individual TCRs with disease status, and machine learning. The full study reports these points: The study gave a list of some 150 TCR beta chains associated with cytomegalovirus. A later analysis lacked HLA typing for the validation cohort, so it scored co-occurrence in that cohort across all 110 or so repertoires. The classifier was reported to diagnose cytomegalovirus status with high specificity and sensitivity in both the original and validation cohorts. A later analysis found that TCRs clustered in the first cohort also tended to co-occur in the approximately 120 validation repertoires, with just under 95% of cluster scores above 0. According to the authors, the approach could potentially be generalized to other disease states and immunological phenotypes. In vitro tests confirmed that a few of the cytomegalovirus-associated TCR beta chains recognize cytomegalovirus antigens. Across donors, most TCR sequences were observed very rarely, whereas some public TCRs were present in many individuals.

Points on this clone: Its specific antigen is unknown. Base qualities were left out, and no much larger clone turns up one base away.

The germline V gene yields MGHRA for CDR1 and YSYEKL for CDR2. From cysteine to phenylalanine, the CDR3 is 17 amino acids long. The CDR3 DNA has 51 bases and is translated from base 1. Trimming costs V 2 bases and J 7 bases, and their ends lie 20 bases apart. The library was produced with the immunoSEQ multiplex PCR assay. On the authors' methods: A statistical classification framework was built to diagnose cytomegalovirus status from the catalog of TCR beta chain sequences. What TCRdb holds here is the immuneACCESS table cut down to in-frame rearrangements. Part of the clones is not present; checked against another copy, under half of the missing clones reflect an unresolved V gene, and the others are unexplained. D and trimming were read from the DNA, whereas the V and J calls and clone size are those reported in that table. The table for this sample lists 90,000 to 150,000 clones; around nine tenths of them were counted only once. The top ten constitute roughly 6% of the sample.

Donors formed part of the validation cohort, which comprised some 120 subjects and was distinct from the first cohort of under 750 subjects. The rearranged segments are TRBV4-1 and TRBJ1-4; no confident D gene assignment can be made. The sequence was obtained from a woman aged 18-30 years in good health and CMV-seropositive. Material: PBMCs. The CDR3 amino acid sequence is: CASSQTTPPLGSEKLFF. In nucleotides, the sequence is TGCGCCAGCAGCCAAACGACCCCCCCCCTTGGGAGTGAAAAACTGTTTTTT.